This T cell receptor (beta chain) is from a study of identical twins. Trimming left V 6 bases short and J 4 bases short, with 16 bases between. Germline assignment: CDR1 MNHEY and CDR2 SMNVEV (reference sequence). CDR3 length: 15 residues. This clonotype was counted ten times or more. Antigen specificity is unknown. A universal primer site was incorporated via template switching, and the cDNA contained unique molecular identifiers. TCRdb processed the 5' RACE reads anew with MiXCR; each CDR3 protein has one entry. The data show 150,000 or so distinct CDR3 sequences, under 4.5% seen once. Notes on the study in general: Excess sharing by twins proved weaker in beta out-of-frame sequences. When twins shared out-of-frame alpha sequences, those sequences had excess low generation probability. Memory repertoires showed no such pattern, whereas abundant cord blood beta clonotypes carried fewer insertions.

The sample comprised memory T cells sorted from blood. The chain links TRBV27 to TRBJ1-5; D perhaps matches TRBD1 (6 bases). The clonotype originates from a man aged 18 to 29 in good health. CDR3 sequence: CASRSQGSRNQPQHF. Written as DNA, the CDR3 is TGTGCCAGCAGGAGTCAGGGGAGTAGAAATCAGCCCCAGCATTTT.